Here is one T cell receptor beta chain with its context. Its antigen is currently unknown. This entry comes from a study of cytomegalovirus exposure and HLA in healthy donors. With 60 Vbeta and 13 Jbeta primers, the PCR was carried out. The table came from immunoSEQ multiplex PCR; TCRdb's copy has only in-frame clones and leaves some out. The sample contains over 150,000 clones, roughly 80% of which appear only once. Study results and limitations: Segments of the TCR beta V type were, in most cases, productive about 87% or about 30% of the time in an earlier analysis. Sequencing likely generated an artifact that appeared as a cluster of highly shared sequence variants. As a later analysis revealed, the rate of TCR association differed by HLA locus, with DRB1 most and HLA-C fewest.

Per the germline V gene, CDR1 is MGHDK and CDR2 is SYGVNS. The CDR3 spans 14 residues. V dropped 4 bases and J dropped 5; count of bases not matched to a gene: 7. This TCR derives from a woman aged 25 to 45 in good health and CMV-seronegative. The sequencing sample was made of PBMCs. V usage is TRBV25-1 and J usage is TRBJ2-5; 7 positions agree with TRBD1. CDR3 residues: CASSVLTGSETQYF. CDR3 nucleotide sequence: TGTGCCAGCAGTGTCCTGACAGGGTCGGAGACCCAGTACTTC.